This TCR beta chain was captured by sequencing in a study of early T cells in non-severe SARS-CoV-2 infection. The V gene lost 1 base and the J gene lost 5 bases, with 3 bases spanning the gap. CDR3 length: 12 residues. CDR1 is KGHDR and CDR2 is SFDVKD in the germline V gene. Individually, cDNA molecules had unique molecular identifiers attached to them. A single record per CDR3 protein comes from TCRdb applying MiXCR to the 5' RACE reads. The sample yields over 70,000 distinct CDR3 sequences, roughly 15% seen once. The sequences come from whole blood, collected at baseline. V and J are TRBV24-1 and TRBJ2-3, with D unresolved. The TCR comes from an adult who was a healthcare worker with PCR-confirmed SARS-CoV-2 infection or an uninfected control (not recorded which). CDR3 in DNA: TGTGCCACCAGTGATTTCGGAGATACGCAGTATTTT. It codes for CATSDFGDTQYF.